Shown below are 3 T cell receptor beta chains from a single sample sequenced in a study of T cells in Graves' hyperthyroidism and ophthalmopathy. Amplified TCR beta CDR3 regions derived from RNA transcripts. Researchers ran a first-round RT-PCR on the TCR CDR3 using the HTBI primer set. TCRdb fed the multiplex PCR reads into MiXCR, producing one record per CDR3 protein. The table shows about 540,000 distinct CDR3 sequences, with around 46% occurring only once. Sequencing input: peripheral blood or thyroid tissue (not recorded which). The source of these receptors is a young woman with Graves' hyperthyroidism.

The genes are TRBV20-1 and TRBJ2-5, with D possibly called TRBD1 or TRBD2 (5 bases each). Trimming removed 4 bases at V and 8 bases at J, with 14 bases between. The CDR3 runs 12 residues. Germline V gene sequence: CDR1 DFQATT, CDR2 SNEGSKA (reference sequence). The CDR3 loop reads CSATRGRSTQYF. CDR3 DNA: TGCAGTGCTACGAGGGGCAGGAGCACCCAGTACTTC.

The CDR3 DNA follows: TGCGCCAGCAGCCAAGATCTATTGGTAGGGACCCAGTACTTC. Translation gives CASSQDLLVGTQYF. This rearrangement joins TRBV4-3 to TRBJ2-5; D remains unclear. The V gene's germline CDR1 is LGHNA and CDR2 YSLEER. V shed 0 bases and J shed 7 bases, with 12 bases lying between them. The length of the CDR3 is 14 residues.

This clonotype was recorded many times. The J gene is TRBJ1-5, the V gene TRBV28; D may be TRBD1 (5 bases). Germline V lookup: CDR1 MDHEN, CDR2 SYDVKM. Trimming removed 4 bases from V and 6 bases from J, with 16 bases in between. This CDR3 comprises 15 residues. CDR3 DNA: TGTGCCAGCAGTTCGAAGCAGGGTTTCGGTCAGCCCCAGCATTTT. Its translation is CASSSKQGFGQPQHF.